The rows below give T cell receptor beta chains drawn from one sample of a study of T cell repertoires in cytomegalovirus infection. TCRdb re-analysed the reads in MiXCR, keeping a single row per CDR3 protein. This table holds roughly 730,000 distinct CDR3 sequences, around a third found once. Their antigens are not known. Here the sequenced sample was cultured PBMCs, taken from culture after CMV antigen stimulation. The origin of the receptors is a human donor in good health (CMV status not recorded). Some clones in this sample may be carry-over from other donors' samples. Both conserved end residues are part of each CDR3. The order of the fields is J gene, CDR3 length, V gene, D gene, clone size, CDR3 DNA, CDR3 protein. The D gene is left open where the match is weak. Clone size, where shown, is once, few, many, or a class for clones that have expanded.

TRBJ2-3 19 TRBV4-3 TRBD2 few TGCGCCAGCAGCCAACGACTAGCGGGAGGCATCCGCGGCACAGATACGCAGTATTTT CASSQRLAGGIRGTDTQYF
TRBJ1-2 16 TRBV18 TRBD1 . TGTGCCAGCTCACCACCGACCCCAGGGGGGGGCTATGGCTACACCTTC CASSPPTPGGGYGYTF
TRBJ1-2 14 TRBV7-2 . . TGTGCCAGCAAGGCCCCCAGGGAGGGTTATGGCTACACCTTC CASKAPREGYGYTF
TRBJ1-5 14 TRBV27 TRBD1 few TGTGCCAGCAACGCCGGGACAGGCAATCAGCCCCAGCATTTT CASNAGTGNQPQHF
TRBJ2-7 14 TRBV27 . once TGTACCAGCAGTCCGGGACCAACCTATTACGAGCAGTACTTC CTSSPGPTYYEQYF
TRBJ2-3 15 TRBV11-2 . few TGTGCCAGCAGGAAGCTATCGACCAGCACAGATACGCAGTATTTT CASRKLSTSTDTQYF
TRBJ2-7 14 TRBV7-2 . many TGTGCCAGCAGCTTATCGCAGGGAACCTACGAGCAGTACTTC CASSLSQGTYEQYF
TRBJ2-7 15 TRBV4-1 . few TGCGCCAGCAGCCAAGAGCCGGGCAGAACCTACGAGCAGTACTTC CASSQEPGRTYEQYF
TRBJ2-2 16 TRBV24-1 . . TGTGCCACCAGTGACCCGGGACGGATAAACACCGGGGAGCTGTTTTTT CATSDPGRINTGELFF
TRBJ1-5 15 TRBV12-5 . . TGTGCTAGTGGTTTGGTGGTGGGAGACCCCCAGCCCCAGCATTTT CASGLVVGDPQPQHF
TRBJ2-1 18 TRBV20-1 TRBD2 few TGCAGTTTACAATGGGGAGTGCCGGGACTAGCGGGAGTTAGTGAGCAGTTCTTC CSLQWGVPGLAGVSEQFF
TRBJ2-6 17 TRBV7-2 TRBD2 many TGTGCCAGCAGCGTAGCGGGAGGGCCCACTGGGGCCAACGTCCTGACTTTC CASSVAGGPTGANVLTF
TRBJ2-7 14 TRBV12-3/TRBV12-4 . . TGTGCCAGCAGTGTCTCCGCGGCAGCCTACGAGCAGTACTTC CASSVSAAAYEQYF
TRBJ1-1 12 TRBV6-1 . . TGTGCCAGCGGTCGGGAGTGGGGTGAAGCTTTCTTT CASGREWGEAFF
TRBJ1-2 15 TRBV27 . few TGTGCCAGCAGTTTATCCCCCGTGAGGGTAGAGGGCTACACCTTC CASSLSPVRVEGYTF
TRBJ2-3 16 TRBV19 TRBD2 many TGTGCCAGTAGTACTAGCGGGATGGGGGTTGCAGATACGCAGTATTTT CASSTSGMGVADTQYF
TRBJ2-1 15 TRBV29-1 TRBD2 . TGCAGACCCAGATTGGCGGGAGCCGGGGGTAATGAGCAGTTCTTC CRPRLAGAGGNEQFF
TRBJ2-6 18 TRBV12-3/TRBV12-4 . . TGTGCCAGCAGTTCTCCCGCCTTGGACAGCTCTGGGGCCAACGTCCTGACTTTC CASSSPALDSSGANVLTF
TRBJ2-7 16 TRBV11-2 TRBD2 . TGTGCCAGCAGCCCCGGACTAGCGGGCATTCCTGGGGAGCAGTACTTC CASSPGLAGIPGEQYF